This TCR beta chain comes out of a study of Graves' ophthalmopathy and Graves' hyperthyroidism (dated by TCRdb to 2017 to 2018). As for the study more broadly: Peripheral blood was collected at initial diagnosis, prior to any treatment. To tell Graves' ophthalmopathy apart from Graves' hyperthyroidism, and to predict which patients would progress to ophthalmopathy, the study relied on TCR beta repertoire signatures. In total, 120 to 150 blood samples were TCR-sequenced: under 45 ophthalmopathy, some 75 hyperthyroidism and some 17 hyperthyroidism-to-ophthalmopathy patients. To explore V-J signatures that separate ophthalmopathy from hyperthyroidism, a discovery set of about a hundred patients was enrolled, consisting of approximately 44 with ophthalmopathy and 55 to 65 with stable hyperthyroidism. For independent validation, a separate cohort was made up of some 19 hyperthyroidism patients plus 17 patients who later progressed from hyperthyroidism to ophthalmopathy. In roughly six hyperthyroidism patients, T-cell repertoires of thyroid tissue and blood were compared. Following sampling, methimazole starting at 30 mg daily was administered to hyperthyroidism patients, and high-dose intravenous methylprednisolone was administered to ophthalmopathy patients. Paper-wide results and their limitations: Most expanded thyroid clonotypes with a frequency above 0.001 also appeared in blood, which suggests that blood repertoires may reflect the immune response in the thyroid. In validation, the model predicted ophthalmopathy progression with about 71% sensitivity and roughly 72% specificity; approximately 12 predicted patients were CT-confirmed with GO in a median of around 6.5 months. Sample size was not statistically predetermined, and group allocation was not concealed from the investigators. Ophthalmopathy was separated from stable hyperthyroidism by the 13-signature model with 87.88% sensitivity and around 81% specificity in cross-validation and with 80%/75% in the test set.

For repertoire sequencing, the TCR beta CDR3 regions were amplified from RNA transcripts. The first round was an RT-PCR using HTBI primers with the Qiagen OneStep RT-PCR kit, and this first round was followed by a second-round multiplex PCR, then size selection and purification. Sequencing of the libraries was carried out on an Illumina HiSeq2000 in paired-end mode with 100 bp reads. The original pipeline was this. SOAPnuke was used to process the reads, removing any read that contained adapters or uncalled bases, had a mean Phred below 15, or lacked an exact match to the constant primer or identifier. COPE v1.2.5 was used to merge high-quality paired reads. Each unique nucleotide sequence was treated as a clonotype, and MiTCR v1.1 was used to align the clonotypes to the IMGT TRB V, D and J references. Analysis was restricted to V-J combinations with a frequency above 0.0001, which covered 99% to 99.2% of repertoires. For each V-J combination, a TCR clonal expansion and chaos score was defined as F50 clonal expansion divided by the chaos observed in the TCRdist matrix. Welch's t-statistics and random forest were used to reduce features to about a dozen V-J combinations, which were fed into a naive Bayes classifier. The similarity between thyroid and blood repertoires was quantified using the Morisita-Horn index. TCRdb's own reprocessing of the public reads used fastp at Q25 and MiXCR and kept productive beta chains. Identical CDR3 proteins give one entry, which carries the most common genes and DNA. V and J calls and clone size were set by TCRdb, not the authors. The table for this sample lists 300,000 to 450,000 distinct CDR3 sequences; about 18% of them were counted only once. 2.4% of the sample is held by the ten biggest clonotypes.

A patient counted as having stable hyperthyroidism if there was no progression to ophthalmopathy within 18 months of follow-up. The hyperthyroidism patients were 18 to 65 years old and newly diagnosed, with a disease duration of less than 2 months. Anyone with other autoimmune diseases, uncontrolled infections, pregnancy or lactation was excluded from the study. Clinical symptoms, serum thyroxine, TRAb, thyroid ultrasound and orbital computed tomography were used for diagnosis. Using Ficoll-Paque density gradient centrifugation, PBMCs were isolated from approximately 11 ml of fresh peripheral blood. Total RNA was extracted using Trizol reagent, and RNA quality was checked on an Agilent 2100 Bioanalyzer. This clonotype was counted at least ten times. Its antigen remains undetermined. One base away there is no much larger clone; base qualities are not given. CDR1 and CDR2, looked up from the germline V gene, are MNHEY and SVGEGT. V trim: 2 bases; J trim: 0 bases; unmatched bases: 5. CDR3 length: 16 amino acids, cysteine to phenylalanine. CDR3 DNA only is kept here, 48 bases in frame from base 1.

The material sequenced was peripheral blood. The rearrangement joined TRBV6-2 or TRBV6-3 to TRBJ2-7, and TRBD2 aligns with 9 junction nucleotides. This sequence was found in an adult woman with stable Graves' hyperthyroidism. CDR3 reads: CASSYPTSGYSYEQYF. The DNA sequence is TGTGCCAGCAGTTACCCCACTAGCGGGTACTCCTACGAGCAGTACTTC.